These 26 T cell receptor beta chains came from one sample sequenced in a study of T cells in pancreatic ductal adenocarcinoma. Selected pancreatic ductal adenocarcinoma patients had undergone surgery without neoadjuvant therapy. Libraries were prepared by immunoSEQ multiplex PCR; TCRdb keeps only in-frame clonotypes and omits some of them. This sample has about 97,000 clones, with about 95% found just once. Sequenced material: PBMCs. The receptors here all came from a human donor with pancreatic ductal adenocarcinoma.

The gene calls are TRBV4-1 and TRBJ1-4, with D uncertain. V was trimmed by 6 bases and J by 5 bases, leaving 13 bases between them. CDR1 and CDR2 from the germline V gene are MGHRA and YSYEKL. The CDR3 is 14 amino acids. The CDR3 loop reads CASSRVGENEKLFF. For the CDR3, the DNA is TGCGCCAGCAGTCGGGTCGGGGAAAATGAAAAACTGTTTTTT.

This chain links TRBV5-1 with TRBJ2-1, with 13 bases that match TRBD2. Looked up from germline, CDR1 is SGHRS and CDR2 is YFSETQ. The CDR3 has 16 residues. V shed 4 bases and J 6 bases; nucleotides not matched to a gene: 7. The CDR3 sequence is CASSLGTSGTINEQFF. The CDR3 DNA reads as TGCGCCAGCAGCCTTGGGACTAGCGGGACTATCAATGAGCAGTTCTTC. The full variable domain, with the rest looked up from reference TRBV5-1 and TRBJ2-1, is KAGVTQTPRYLIKTRGQQVTLSCSPISGHRSVSWYQQTPGQGLQFLFEYFSETQRNKGNFPGRFSGRQFSNSRSEMNVSTLELGDSALYLCASSLGTSGTINEQFFGPGTRLTVL.

The rearrangement joins TRBV1 to TRBJ2-3; the table's D call TRBD2 went unverified against the DNA. TRBV1 is marked as a pseudogene. The CDR3 is made up of 18 amino acids. In DNA, the CDR3 is TGCACCAGCAGCCAAGAAGGAAGGGGGGCGGGAGAAGGAGATACGCAGTATTTT. Its protein is CTSSQEGRGAGEGDTQYF.

J is TRBJ2-3 and V is TRBV10-3, with D possibly TRBD1 on 6 matching bases. Germline lookup yields CDR1 ENHRY and CDR2 SYGVKD. The CDR3 totals 13 residues. V lost 6 bases and J lost 4, with 11 bases in between. CDR3 in DNA: TGTGCCATCAGGGACAGAGCAGCAGATACGCAGTATTTT. Amino acid sequence: CAIRDRAADTQYF.

This chain uses TRBV30 with TRBJ2-2; 14 bases fit TRBD2. This CDR3 is 18 amino acids long. The germline V gene encodes CDR1 GTSNPN and CDR2 SVGIG (reference sequence). V dropped 3 bases and J dropped 3; count of bases not matched to a gene: 9. DNA of the CDR3: TGTGCCTGGAGGTCCCCGACTAGCGGGAGGGTGTACACCGGGGAGCTGTTTTTT. This gives the protein CAWRSPTSGRVYTGELFF.

This chain connects TRBV19 to TRBJ1-5; tentatively, D is TRBD1 (6 bases). Deletions cut 4 bases from V and 4 bases from J, with 11 bases between. Germline V gives CDR1 LNHDA, CDR2 SQIVND (reference sequence). The CDR3 runs 14 residues. The CDR3: CASSRAGTNQPQHF. CDR3 DNA sequence: TGTGCCAGTAGTAGGGCAGGGACAAATCAGCCCCAGCATTTT.

This clone was seen once. This chain uses TRBV30 with TRBJ2-4; the match to TRBD1 covers 7 bases. Germline V gene lookup returns CDR1 GTSNPN and CDR2 SVGIG (reference sequence). This CDR3 spans 13 amino acids. With V trimmed by 3 bases and J by 1 base, 0 bases remained unmatched. As DNA, the CDR3 is TGTGCCTGGAGAGGGGGCGCCAAAAACATTCAGTACTTC. Amino acid sequence: CAWRGGAKNIQYF.

The chain carries TRBV5-8 and TRBJ1-1; maybe TRBD1 (5 bases). Trimming removed 1 base from V and 8 bases from J, with 9 bases in between. Per the germline V gene, CDR1 is SGHTS and CDR2 is YDEGEE. The CDR3 is made up of 12 amino acids. The CDR3 region has the DNA TGTGCCAGCAGCTTGTACGGACAAGAAGCTTTCTTT. Translating it yields CASSLYGQEAFF.

V and J are TRBV5-6 and TRBJ2-6, with a tentative D call TRBD1 (6 bases). V shed 5 bases and J shed 6 bases, with 15 bases lying between them. This CDR3 spans 15 amino acids. Germline-derived CDR1 and CDR2 are SGHDT and YYEEEE. CDR3 amino acids: CASSLRTGMANVLTF. CDR3 nucleotide sequence: TGTGCCAGCAGTCTTAGAACAGGGATGGCCAACGTCCTGACTTTC.

This clone was seen once. The V gene is TRBV5-4, the J gene TRBJ2-3, with D possibly being TRBD2 (6 bases). The length of the CDR3 is 14 residues. Trimming removed 3 bases at V and 3 bases at J, with 11 bases between. CDR1 and CDR2 (germline): SGHNT, YYREEE (reference sequence). CDR3 loop: CASSSEGTTDTQYF. In DNA, the CDR3 is TGTGCCAGCAGCTCGGAGGGGACGACAGATACGCAGTATTTT.

This chain uses TRBV7-8 with TRBJ2-7, with TRBD1 matching over 8 bases. This CDR3 has 15 amino acids. Germline CDR1 is SGHVS and CDR2 is FQNEAQ. With 3 bases clipped from V and 2 bases from J, the junction kept 6 bases outside the gene matches. The CDR3 coding sequence is TGTGCCAGCAGCTTTGGCAGGGGGCGCCCCTACGAGCAGTACTTC. As protein: CASSFGRGRPYEQYF.

This sequence joins TRBV6-5 and TRBJ2-1; possible D gene TRBD2, 5 bases. The CDR3 has 15 residues. Looked up from germline, CDR1 is MNHEY and CDR2 is SVGAGI. V gave up 6 bases and J gave up 1 base, with 13 bases separating them. The CDR3 is CASSGRLSSYNEQFF. The CDR3 coding sequence is TGTGCCAGCAGCGGACGACTATCTTCCTACAATGAGCAGTTCTTC.

The chain joins TRBV4-1 to TRBJ2-5; 13 bases fit TRBD2. Germline V CDR1 and CDR2: MGHRA, YSYEKL. Trimming removed 4 bases from V and 1 base from J; junction bases left unmatched: 12. This CDR3 region has 19 residues. CDR3 in DNA: TGCGCCAGCAGCCTCGCCGGGACTAGCGGGATGATCCCCCAAGAGACCCAGTACTTC. As protein: CASSLAGTSGMIPQETQYF.

The chain is built from TRBV7-2 and TRBJ2-1; 7 bases agree with TRBD2. There are 16 residues in the CDR3. Germline lookup yields CDR1 SGHTA and CDR2 FQGNSA. J lost 11 bases, V lost 6 bases, and 19 bases had no gene match. The CDR3 loop is CASSGGGVSSAFKQFF. CDR3 nucleotide sequence: TGTGCCAGCAGTGGGGGAGGGGTCTCTTCAGCGTTTAAGCAGTTCTTC.

The gene calls are TRBV28 and TRBJ1-1, with D perhaps matching TRBD1 (5 bases). V lost 5 bases and J 8 bases, leaving 18 bases between the germline ends. Germline loops: CDR1 MDHEN, CDR2 SYDVKM. This CDR3 comprises 14 residues. The CDR3 DNA reads TGTGCCAGCAGTGCCGGCGGGGGGGAACGGGAAGCTTTCTTT. Protein product: CASSAGGGEREAFF. The full variable domain, completed using reference TRBV28 and TRBJ1-1, is DVKVTQSSRYLVKRTGEKVFLECVQDMDHENMFWYRQDPGLGLRLIYFSYDVKMKEKGDIPEGYSVSREKKERFSLILESASTNQTSMYLCASSAGGGEREAFFGQGTRLTVV.

V and J are TRBV7-2 and TRBJ2-1, with a weak D call TRBD2 (6 bases). In germline, CDR1 is SGHTA, CDR2 FQGNSA. The CDR3 is 17 residues long. The ends were cut back, 8 bases at V and 7 bases at J, with 27 bases in the middle. DNA for the CDR3: TGTGCCAGCGGAACTAAGATAAGGACCGGGAGTGAAAATGAGCAGTTCTTC. Its protein product is CASGTKIRTGSENEQFF.

V usage is TRBV5-4 and J usage is TRBJ2-2; D is unresolved. Germline lookup yields CDR1 SGHNT and CDR2 YYREEE (reference sequence). This CDR3 comprises 14 residues. The ends were cut back, 0 bases at V and 5 bases at J, with 8 bases in the middle. The CDR3 nucleotides read TGTGCCAGCAGCTTGGGTTGGCCAACCGGGGAGCTGTTTTTT. Translating gives CASSLGWPTGELFF.

The chain links TRBV15 to TRBJ2-1, with TRBD1 identical over 8 bases. Germline V gene data show CDR1 as LNHNV and CDR2 as YYDKDF (reference sequence). This CDR3 is built from 15 residues. Germline trimming cut 3 bases from V and 8 bases from J; bases unmatched to any gene: 9. CDR3 loop: CATSRDRAYVDEQFF. The CDR3 DNA sequence: TGTGCCACCAGCAGGGACAGGGCGTACGTCGATGAGCAGTTCTTC.

The rearrangement links TRBV27 to TRBJ2-2, with 7 bases that match TRBD2. CDR3 length equals 16 residues. The germline V gene has CDR1 MNHEY and CDR2 SMNVEV (reference sequence). V lost 4 bases, J lost 5 bases, and 10 bases stayed unmatched. In DNA, the CDR3 is TGTGCCAGCAGTTCTCGACTAGCCCTGAGGACCGGGGAGCTGTTTTTT. It specifies CASSSRLALRTGELFF.

The chain links TRBV6-5 to TRBJ2-4; 10 nucleotides match TRBD1. This CDR3 spans 13 amino acids. V shed 5 bases, J shed 8 bases, and the junction held 3 bases outside the gene matches. Germline V gene lookup returns CDR1 MNHEY and CDR2 SVGAGI. CDR3: CASSPGTGDIQYF. DNA of the CDR3: TGTGCCAGCAGTCCAGGGACAGGGGACATTCAGTACTTC.

This chain joins TRBV28 and TRBJ1-5; D gene uncertain. Per germline, CDR1 MDHEN and CDR2 SYDVKM. Deletions cut 7 bases from V and 8 bases from J, with 12 bases between. This CDR3 comprises 12 residues. Here the CDR3 reads CASNQEMEPQHF. CDR3 nucleotide sequence: TGTGCCAGCAACCAAGAGATGGAGCCCCAGCATTTT.

The genes are TRBV7-2 and TRBJ2-7; 9 nucleotides agree with TRBD2. The CDR3 sequence is 15 residues long. The trim removed 5 bases at V and 3 bases at J, leaving 8 bases unmatched. Germline values: CDR1 SGHTA, CDR2 FQGNSA. The CDR3 sequence: CASSRSAGGHYEQYF. In DNA form, the CDR3 reads TGTGCCAGCAGCCGATCAGCGGGAGGACACTACGAGCAGTACTTC.

The chain recombines TRBV9 with TRBJ2-7, with 9 positions matching TRBD2. This CDR3 region has 16 residues. Germline trimming cut 0 bases from V and 6 bases from J; bases unmatched to any gene: 10. Germline V gene data show CDR1 as SGDLS and CDR2 as YYNGEE. The chain's CDR3 is CASSVESVAGVREQYF. DNA for the CDR3: TGTGCCAGCAGCGTAGAGTCGGTAGCGGGAGTCCGCGAGCAGTACTTC.

V is TRBV30 and J is TRBJ1-2; 7 bases align to TRBD1. CDR3 length: 17 residues. Per germline, CDR1 GTSNPN and CDR2 SVGIG (reference sequence). Trimming took 3 bases from V and 4 from J; bases not matched to a gene: 17. The CDR3 here is CAWSHHRGLWRGYGYTF. In DNA form, the CDR3 reads TGTGCCTGGAGCCACCACAGGGGCCTCTGGAGGGGCTATGGCTACACCTTC.

The gene calls are TRBV6-5 and TRBJ2-7; a possible D gene is TRBD2 (6 bases). The germline CDR1 and CDR2 sequences are MNHEY and SVGAGI. The V gene lost 6 bases and the J gene lost 6 bases, with 15 bases spanning the gap. This CDR3 is built from 13 residues. DNA of the CDR3: TGTGCCAGCAGCCGACTAGGAGTAGCCGAGCAGTACTTC. Residues: CASSRLGVAEQYF.

The chain's CDR3 is CASSFISGQGYEQYF. CDR3 DNA: TGTGCCAGCAGCTTTATCTCGGGACAGGGGTACGAGCAGTACTTC. This chain joins TRBV5-6 and TRBJ2-7; TRBD1 matches at 10 bases. CDR3 length: 15 amino acids. The V segment lost 2 bases and the J segment 4 bases; nucleotides outside the gene matches: 6. The germline CDR1 and CDR2 sequences are SGHDT and YYEEEE.